The 9 T cell receptor beta chains below come from one sample, sequenced in a study of Ad26.COV2.S vaccination and SARS-CoV-2 variants. Measured with immunoSEQ multiplex PCR; TCRdb has only the in-frame clones, and not every one. Of a few hundred thousand clones listed, around 86% were seen once; the top ten hold approximately 3.6%. Regarding treatment: around 19 received Ad26.COV2.S at low or high dose, single or two shots; 5 received placebo; per-sample allocation not given. The investigators took samples on day 63 after the first vaccine or placebo injection. The sequencing here drew on peripheral blood, taken in a trial of Ad26.COV2.S vaccine versus placebo. The receptors stem from a person aged 18-65 years who received the Ad26.COV2.S COVID-19 vaccine or a placebo.

The chain is built from TRBV20-1 and TRBJ2-5; perhaps TRBD2 as D (7 bases). The length of the CDR3 is 11 residues. CDR1 is DFQATT and CDR2 is SNEGSKA in the germline V gene (reference sequence). This CDR3 is CSGGLQETQYF. CDR3 DNA: TGCAGCGGGGGGCTCCAAGAGACCCAGTACTTC.

This clone is a singleton in its sample. This rearrangement joins TRBV7-3 to TRBJ2-5, with 9 nucleotides matching TRBD2. Looked up from germline, CDR1 is SGHTA and CDR2 is FQGTGA. J lost 7 bases, V lost 5 bases, and 8 bases had no gene match. There are 14 residues in the CDR3. CDR3 DNA sequence: TGTGCCAGCAGCCCGACTAGCGGTTCGGGGACCCAGTACTTC. It is translated as CASSPTSGSGTQYF. The full variable domain, with the rest looked up from reference TRBV7-3 and TRBJ2-5, is GAGVSQTPSNKVTEKGKYVELRCDPISGHTALYWYRQSLGQGPEFLIYFQGTGAADDSGLPNDRFFAVRPEGSVSTLKIQRTERGDSAVYLCASSPTSGSGTQYFGPGTRLLVL.

This chain connects TRBV6-6 to TRBJ1-6; TRBD1 might be the D (5 bases). Trimming removed 2 bases from V and 8 bases from J, with 13 bases in between. Germline V lookup: CDR1 MNHNY, CDR2 SVGAGI (reference sequence). The CDR3 sequence is 15 residues long. This chain's CDR3 is CASSYLERDYSPLHF. CDR3 nucleotide sequence: TGTGCCAGCAGTTACCTTGAGAGGGACTATTCACCCCTCCACTTT.

V usage is TRBV6-2 or TRBV6-3 and J usage is TRBJ2-3, with D unresolved. Germline CDR1 and CDR2: MNHEY and SVGEGT. CDR3 size: 12 residues. Trimming stripped 4 bases from V and 3 bases from J, with 5 bases between. DNA of the CDR3: TGTGCCAGCAGTTTATATACAGATACGCAGTATTTT. This sequence encodes CASSLYTDTQYF.

This clone was recorded once. The V and J genes are TRBV6-5 and TRBJ2-4; 7 bases are shared with TRBD1. Trimming cost V 4 bases and J 3 bases; bases outside gene matches: 3. The germline V gene encodes CDR1 MNHEY and CDR2 SVGAGI. This CDR3 has 14 amino acids. The CDR3 coding sequence is TGTGCCAGCAGTTTTCGGGACAGCAAAAACATTCAGTACTTC. Amino acids: CASSFRDSKNIQYF.

The chain is built from TRBV4-1 and TRBJ2-1; D is undetermined. This CDR3 has 16 residues. CDR1 is MGHRA, CDR2 YSYEKL, per germline. The V end was cut by 4 bases, the J end by 0 bases, with 13 bases between. The CDR3 DNA is TGCGCCAGCAGCCCCCCCGAAACAATCTCCTACAATGAGCAGTTCTTC. Its protein is CASSPPETISYNEQFF.

This chain's CDR3 is CASSGDTEAFF. CDR3 coding DNA: TGTGCCAGCAGTGGGGACACTGAAGCTTTCTTT. The chain employs TRBV12-3 or TRBV12-4 and TRBJ1-1; D remains ambiguous. Trimming shortened V by 5 bases and J by 3 bases, and 4 bases separated the two germline ends. The CDR3 covers 11 residues.

J is TRBJ1-6 and V is TRBV13; no clear D gene. This CDR3 region has 16 residues. Germline V gene sequence: CDR1 PRHDT, CDR2 FYEKMQ (reference sequence). V dropped 1 base and J dropped 0 bases, with 7 bases sitting between them. CDR3 sequence (DNA): TGTGCCAGCAGCTTAGTGCAGAGCTCCTATAATTCACCCCTCCACTTT. Translation gives CASSLVQSSYNSPLHF.

As DNA, the CDR3 is TGTGCCAGCAGTAAAATACAGGGAAGCCGGCTCCTAGACGAGCAGTACTTC. Translated: CASSKIQGSRLLDEQYF. This chain links TRBV11-2 with TRBJ2-7; maybe TRBD1 (6 bases). The CDR3 runs 17 residues. V was pared by 6 bases and J by 5 bases, with 26 bases between. Germline-derived CDR1 and CDR2 are SGHAT and FQNNGV.